This T cell receptor beta chain is from a study of sequential checkpoint blockade in melanoma. Treatment of the sample: randomized to nivolumab then ipilimumab (arm A) or the reverse (arm B). CDR1 is MNHGY, CDR2 SAAAGT, per germline. V lost 6 bases and J 1 base, leaving 9 bases between the germline ends. The CDR3 length is 13 residues. Produced via immunoSEQ multiplex PCR; TCRdb's table is partial and in-frame only. The table shows about 4,000 clones, with around 19% occurring only once. This receptor was obtained from a human patient with melanoma. Some clones in this sample may be carry-over from other donors' samples. The V call is TRBV6-8, the J call TRBJ2-5; D may be TRBD1 or TRBD2 (5 bases each). The specimen was tumor tissue (inferred from file names), collected from a patient given nivolumab and ipilimumab in sequence. The CDR3 DNA reads as TGTGCCAGCAGGGGGACGGCCCAAGAGACCCAGTACTTC. It specifies CASRGTAQETQYF.